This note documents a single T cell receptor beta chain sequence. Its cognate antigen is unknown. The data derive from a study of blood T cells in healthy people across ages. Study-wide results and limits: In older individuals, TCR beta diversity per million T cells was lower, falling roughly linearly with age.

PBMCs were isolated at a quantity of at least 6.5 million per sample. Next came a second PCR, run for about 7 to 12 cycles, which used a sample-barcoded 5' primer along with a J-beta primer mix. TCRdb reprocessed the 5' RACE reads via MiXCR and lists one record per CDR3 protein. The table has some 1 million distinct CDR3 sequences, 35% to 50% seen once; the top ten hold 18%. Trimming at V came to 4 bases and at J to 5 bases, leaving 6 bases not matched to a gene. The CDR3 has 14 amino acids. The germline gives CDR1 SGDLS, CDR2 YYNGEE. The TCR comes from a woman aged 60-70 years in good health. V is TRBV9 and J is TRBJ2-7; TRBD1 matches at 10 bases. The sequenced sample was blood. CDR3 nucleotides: TGTGCCAGCAGCAAAAGCGGGACAGGGGACGAGCAGTACTTC. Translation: CASSKSGTGDEQYF.